These T cell receptor beta chains were read from a single sample in a study of blood T cell repertoires in COVID-19. Here immunoSEQ multiplex PCR was the method, and the copy in TCRdb shows in-frame clones only, minus some. The sample lists approximately 300,000 clones, under 90% occurring once. Material for sequencing was peripheral blood. These receptors came from a woman aged 25-40 years with COVID-19, enrolled during active disease. Each CDR3 is given with its conserved first and last residue. The D gene is left open where the match is weak. Size is stated for part of the rows, as once, few or many counts, or as a class when the clone is expanded.

>NA|TRBJ1-3|NA|TRBV6-5
TGTGCCAGCAGACATGGAAACACCATATATTTT
CASRHGNTIYF
>TRBD1|TRBJ1-1|NA|TRBV29-1
TGCAGCGACCCGAGGACAGGGGATAAAAAATCTGAAGCTTTCTTT
CSDPRTGDKKSEAFF
>TRBD2|TRBJ2-3|NA|TRBV5-4
TGTGCCAGCAGCTTAGCGGGGGGGCGCACAGATACGCAGTATTTT
CASSLAGGRTDTQYF
>NA|TRBJ2-2|NA|TRBV27
TGTGCCAGCCTTTCAAGGGGGGGCCTGAACACCGGGGAGCTGTTTTTT
CASLSRGGLNTGELFF
>TRBD2|TRBJ2-5|NA|TRBV2
TGTGCCAGCAGTGAAGGCCCAGCGGGGGAGTGGGAGACCCAGTACTTC
CASSEGPAGEWETQYF
>NA|TRBJ2-5|NA|TRBV13
TGTGCCAGCAGCCGTGGGGGGGCTGAGACCCAGTACTTC
CASSRGGAETQYF
>NA|TRBJ1-5|once|TRBV10-3
TGTGCCATCAGTGAGGAGGACAGTTATCAGCCCCAGCATTTT
CAISEEDSYQPQHF
>TRBD1|TRBJ2-3|NA|TRBV19
TGTGCCAGTAGTATAGGTCAGGGGGGCACAGATACGCAGTATTTT
CASSIGQGGTDTQYF
>TRBD1|TRBJ1-2|once|TRBV10-3
TGTGCCATCAGTGTTTGGGACAGAGGGTACGGCTACACCTTC
CAISVWDRGYGYTF
>TRBD1|TRBJ1-2|NA|TRBV5-1
TGCGCCAGCAGCCAAGGACAGGGGGCGTACGATGGCTACACCTTC
CASSQGQGAYDGYTF
>NA|TRBJ2-7|NA|TRBV21-1
TGTGCCAGCAGCGAGAGCTCCTACGAGCAGTACTTC
CASSESSYEQYF
>TRBD1|TRBJ1-5|NA|TRBV4-2
TGTGCCAGCAGCCAAGATGGAGAGGCAGGGGGTCAGCCCCAGCATTTT
CASSQDGEAGGQPQHF
>TRBD1|TRBJ1-4|NA|TRBV6-5
TGTGCCAGCAGTAACAGGGGTGGGAATGAAAAACTGTTTTTT
CASSNRGGNEKLFF
>NA|TRBJ2-5|NA|TRBV5-4
TGTGCCAGCAGCTTGGGAGGAGGGAACCGGGAGACCCAGTACTTC
CASSLGGGNRETQYF
>TRBD2|TRBJ2-1|NA|TRBV19
TGTGCCAGTAGTATCCCTAGCGGGGGGGACACCTACAATGAGCAGTTCTTC
CASSIPSGGDTYNEQFF
>TRBD1|TRBJ1-2|once|TRBV13
TGTGCCAGCAGCTTGGGACAGGGCTATGGCTACACCTTC
CASSLGQGYGYTF
>TRBD1|TRBJ1-2|NA|TRBV19
TGTGCCAGTAGTGCGGGTGGCAGACAGGGCGGCTATGGCTACACCTTC
CASSAGGRQGGYGYTF
>NA|TRBJ2-5|NA|TRBV2
TGTGCCAGCAGCGCAGGGACAACCGGCGGAGAGACCCAGTACTTC
CASSAGTTGGETQYF
>TRBD2|TRBJ2-3|NA|TRBV28
TGTGCCAGCAGTTTTAGCGGGGGGGGTTCAGCTACGCAGTATTTT
CASSFSGGGSATQYF
>TRBD2|TRBJ2-7|NA|TRBV7-2
TGTGCCAGCAGCTTTAAGCGGACGGGAGTAGCGGGGGCCTCCTACGAGCAGTACTTC
CASSFKRTGVAGASYEQYF
>NA|TRBJ1-1|NA|TRBV10-3
TGTGCCATCAGTGGCGGGATATTTCAACATCTGGACACTGAAGCTTTCTTT
CAISGGIFQHLDTEAFF
>NA|TRBJ1-6|NA|TRBV7-3
TGTGCCAGCAGTAGAGGACATAGCAATTCACCCCTCCACTTT
CASSRGHSNSPLHF
>NA|TRBJ1-2|NA|TRBV3-1/TRBV3-2
TGTGCCAGCAGCCACCATGGGGGGTTGGACTATGGCTACACCTTC
CASSHHGGLDYGYTF
>TRBD1|TRBJ2-1|NA|TRBV27
TGTGCCAGCAGTCGGACAGGTTTTTACAATGAGCAGTTCTTC
CASSRTGFYNEQFF
>TRBD1|TRBJ2-6|once|TRBV5-4
TGTGCCAGCAGCACGGGACAGGGGGCGGCTGGGGCCAACGTCCTGACTTTC
CASSTGQGAAGANVLTF
>TRBD2|TRBJ2-7|NA|TRBV4-2
TGTGCCAGCAGCCTTCGACTAGCGGGGGGGTACGAGCAGTACTTC
CASSLRLAGGYEQYF
>NA|TRBJ2-2|NA|TRBV6-5
TGTGCCAGCAGTTACTCTACAGGGAACACCGGGGAGCTGTTTTTT
CASSYSTGNTGELFF
>TRBD2|TRBJ2-5|NA|TRBV29-1
TGCAGCGTTGAAGATGGGACTAGCGGGGGGGGAGAGACCCAGTACTTC
CSVEDGTSGGGETQYF
>TRBD1|TRBJ2-3|NA|TRBV19
TGTGCCACCCTGCCGGGACAGAGCACAGATACGCAGTATTTT
CATLPGQSTDTQYF
>NA|TRBJ1-3|NA|TRBV9
TGTGCCAGCACTACAGGAACCCCGAGGGGAAACACCATATATTTT
CASTTGTPRGNTIYF
>NA|TRBJ2-5|NA|TRBV12-3/TRBV12-4
TGTGCCAGCAGTCGTGGCCCGGAGGGAAAGTACTTC
CASSRGPEGKYF
>NA|TRBJ1-5|once|TRBV6-2/TRBV6-3
TGTGCCAGCAGCCGCGGGGCAGGGAGCAATCAGCCCCAGCATTTT
CASSRGAGSNQPQHF
>NA|TRBJ1-3|NA|TRBV19
TGTGCCAGTAGTATTCCGGGGACTGGAAACACCATATATTTT
CASSIPGTGNTIYF